This T cell receptor (beta chain) comes out of a study of T cell responses to AZD1222 COVID-19 vaccine. The method was immunoSEQ multiplex PCR; TCRdb's version includes in-frame clones alone and lacks a portion of them. The sample has 90,000 to 130,000 clones, around 92% seen once. The study, taken as a whole, reports: Repertoire sampling was restricted to post-peak T cell response timepoints. Only six AZD1222 recipients tested seropositive at baseline. As reported, nearly half of all spike-specific TCRs target variant regions that are unmutated. In a largely white British group with more females than males, clonal diversity was possibly underestimated.

A remark on this clone: The antigen is unknown.

Trimming removed 2 bases at V and 0 bases at J, with 4 bases between. Germline loops: CDR1 LGHDT, CDR2 YNNKEL (reference sequence). The CDR3 is 13 residues long. Source: peripheral blood, taken on day 0 of AZD1222 vaccination. The V and J genes are TRBV3-1 (or the pseudogene TRBV3-2) and TRBJ1-2; D not resolved. The clonotype was recovered from an adult in good health. CDR3 sequence (DNA): TGTGCCAGCAGCCAAAGCACTAACTATGGCTACACCTTC. Its protein is CASSQSTNYGYTF.